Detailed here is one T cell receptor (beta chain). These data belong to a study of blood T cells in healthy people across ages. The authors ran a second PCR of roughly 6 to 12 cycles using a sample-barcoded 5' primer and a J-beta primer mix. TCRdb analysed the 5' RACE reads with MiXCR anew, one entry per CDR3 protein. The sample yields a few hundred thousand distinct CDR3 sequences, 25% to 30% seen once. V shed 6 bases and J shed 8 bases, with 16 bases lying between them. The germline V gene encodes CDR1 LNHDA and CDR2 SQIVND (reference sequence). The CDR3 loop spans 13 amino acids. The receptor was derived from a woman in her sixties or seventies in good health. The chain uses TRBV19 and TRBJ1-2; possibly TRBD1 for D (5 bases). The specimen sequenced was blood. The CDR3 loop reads CASRESGWNGYTF. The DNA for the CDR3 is TGTGCCAGTAGGGAGTCAGGGTGGAACGGCTACACCTTC.